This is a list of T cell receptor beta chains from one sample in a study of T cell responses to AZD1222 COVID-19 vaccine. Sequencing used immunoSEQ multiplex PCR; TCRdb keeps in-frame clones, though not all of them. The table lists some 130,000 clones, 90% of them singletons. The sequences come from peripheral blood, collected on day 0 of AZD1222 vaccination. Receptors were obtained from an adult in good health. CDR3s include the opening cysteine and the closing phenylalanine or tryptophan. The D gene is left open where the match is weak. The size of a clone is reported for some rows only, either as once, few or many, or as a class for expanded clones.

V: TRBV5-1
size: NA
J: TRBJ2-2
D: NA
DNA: TGCGCCAGCAGCCAGGGTCATGAGATGTACACCGGGGAGCTGTTTTTT
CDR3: CASSQGHEMYTGELFF

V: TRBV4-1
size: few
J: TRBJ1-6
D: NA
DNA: TGCGCCAGCAGCCTAAGGGGCAGCTTCGATAATTCACCCCTCCACTTT
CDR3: CASSLRGSFDNSPLHF

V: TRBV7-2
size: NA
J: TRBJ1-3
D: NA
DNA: TGTGCCAGCAGCTTAGCCCTACAGTACTCTGGAAACACCATATATTTT
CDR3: CASSLALQYSGNTIYF

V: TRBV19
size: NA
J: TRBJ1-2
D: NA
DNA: TGTGCCAGTAGTACCACCAGAGGCCCGGGAGGTAACTATGGCTACACCTTC
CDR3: CASSTTRGPGGNYGYTF

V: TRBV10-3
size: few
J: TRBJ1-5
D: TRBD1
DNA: TGTGCCATCCAACAGGGGGACAATCAGCCCCAGCATTTT
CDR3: CAIQQGDNQPQHF

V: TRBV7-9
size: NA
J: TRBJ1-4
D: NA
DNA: TGTGCCAGCAGCCTAGGGATAACTAATGAAAAACTGTTTTTT
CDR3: CASSLGITNEKLFF

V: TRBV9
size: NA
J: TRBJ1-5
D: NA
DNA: TGTGCCAGCAGCCCCGGGATACTCAATCAGCCCCAGCATTTT
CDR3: CASSPGILNQPQHF

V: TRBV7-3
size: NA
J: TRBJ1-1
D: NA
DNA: TGTGCCAGCAGCTTAAATCCGGGGGACACTGAAGCTTTCTTT
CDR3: CASSLNPGDTEAFF

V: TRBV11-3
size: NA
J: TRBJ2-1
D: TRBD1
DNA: TGTGCCAGCAGCTCGACGGGACAGGGGTATAATGAGCAGTTCTTC
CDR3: CASSSTGQGYNEQFF

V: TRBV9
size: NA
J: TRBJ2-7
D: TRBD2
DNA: TGTGCCAGCAGCACCGGGACTAGCGGGGGCCTCGAGCAGTACTTC
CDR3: CASSTGTSGGLEQYF

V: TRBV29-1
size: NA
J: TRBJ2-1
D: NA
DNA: TGCAGCGTTGAAGATCGGACGGGGGGCAGGTACAATGAGCAGTTCTTC
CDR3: CSVEDRTGGRYNEQFF

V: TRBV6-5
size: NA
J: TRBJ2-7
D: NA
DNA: TGTGCCAGCAGTTACTCTATCACCTACGAGCAGTACTTC
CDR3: CASSYSITYEQYF

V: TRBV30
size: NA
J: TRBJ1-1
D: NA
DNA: TGTGCCTGGAGTCCAGATCAACACACTGAAGCTTTCTTT
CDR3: CAWSPDQHTEAFF

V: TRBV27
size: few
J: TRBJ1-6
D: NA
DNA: TGTGCCAGCAGTTTTTTCAGGGGCTCCCATAATTCACCCCTCCACTTT
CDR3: CASSFFRGSHNSPLHF

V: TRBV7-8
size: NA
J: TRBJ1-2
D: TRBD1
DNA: TGTGCCAGCAGCTTAGCGACAGGGGGATCTTACGGCTACACCTTC
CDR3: CASSLATGGSYGYTF

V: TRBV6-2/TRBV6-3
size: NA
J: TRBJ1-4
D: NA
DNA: TGTGCCAGCAGCCCCCGACAGCGAGCAACTAATGAAAAACTGTTTTTT
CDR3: CASSPRQRATNEKLFF

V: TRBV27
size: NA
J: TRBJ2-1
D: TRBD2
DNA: TGTGCCAGCACCCGCACCGGGACTAGCGTGTTCTTC
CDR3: CASTRTGTSVFF

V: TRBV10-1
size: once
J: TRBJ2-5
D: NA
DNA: TGCGCCAGCAGTGGTAGTCCTCATCAAGAGACCCAGTACTTC
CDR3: CASSGSPHQETQYF

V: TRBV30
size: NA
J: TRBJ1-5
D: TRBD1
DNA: TGTGCCTGGAGTCTGAGGACAGGGGGTCAGCCCCAGCATTTT
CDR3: CAWSLRTGGQPQHF

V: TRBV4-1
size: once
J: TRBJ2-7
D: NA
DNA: TGCGCCAGCAGCCCATCAGGCCCAGACGAGCAGTACTTC
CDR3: CASSPSGPDEQYF

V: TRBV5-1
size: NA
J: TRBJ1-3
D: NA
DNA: TGCGCCAGCAGCTCAGACACGAACTCTGGAAACACCATATATTTT
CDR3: CASSSDTNSGNTIYF

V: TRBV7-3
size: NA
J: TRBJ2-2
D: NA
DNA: TGTGCCAGCAGCTCCCCCCGGACAGTATTAAGGGAGCTGTTTTTT
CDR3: CASSSPRTVLRELFF

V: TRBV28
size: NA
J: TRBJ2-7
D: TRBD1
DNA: TGTGCCAGCACCAAGAGCGGACAGGGGACCTACGAGCAGTACTTC
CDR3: CASTKSGQGTYEQYF

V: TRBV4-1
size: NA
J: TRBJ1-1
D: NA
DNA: TGCGCCAGCAGCCAAGCCGGAGTGAACACTGAAGCTTTCTTT
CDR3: CASSQAGVNTEAFF

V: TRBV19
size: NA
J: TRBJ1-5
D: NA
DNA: TGTGCCAGTAGTCAGACAGGCGGTACCCCCCAGCATTTT
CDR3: CASSQTGGTPQHF

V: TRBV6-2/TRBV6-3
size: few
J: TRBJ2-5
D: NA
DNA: TGTGCCAGCAGTTACTCGTACCAAGAGACCCAGTACTTC
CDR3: CASSYSYQETQYF

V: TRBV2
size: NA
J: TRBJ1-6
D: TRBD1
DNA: TGTGCCAGCCTGGGACAGGGGGTATTGAATTCACCCCTCCACTTT
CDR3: CASLGQGVLNSPLHF

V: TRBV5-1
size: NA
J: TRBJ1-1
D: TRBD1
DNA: TGCGCCAGCAGCCCAGGGGGCCTGGGGACTGAAGCTTTCTTT
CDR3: CASSPGGLGTEAFF

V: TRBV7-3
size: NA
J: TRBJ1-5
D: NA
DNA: TGTGCCAGCAGCGATTACCTCAGGGACAATCAGCCCCAGCATTTT
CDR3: CASSDYLRDNQPQHF

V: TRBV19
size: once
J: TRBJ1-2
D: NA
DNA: TGTGCCAGTAGCGTACCAGGGACCCTTCATGGCTACACCTTC
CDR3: CASSVPGTLHGYTF

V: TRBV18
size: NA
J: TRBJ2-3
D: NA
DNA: TGTGCCAGCTCACCACCGACTAGTACCGCAGATACGCAGTATTTT
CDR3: CASSPPTSTADTQYF

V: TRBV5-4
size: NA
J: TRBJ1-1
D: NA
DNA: TGTGCCAGCAGCGCTACCGGGACACTGAACACTGAAGCTTTCTTT
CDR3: CASSATGTLNTEAFF

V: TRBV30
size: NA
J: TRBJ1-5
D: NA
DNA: TGTGCCTGGAGTGGCGGAGGGAGTAAGAGCAATCAGCCCCAGCATTTT
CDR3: CAWSGGGSKSNQPQHF

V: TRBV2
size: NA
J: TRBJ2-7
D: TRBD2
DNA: TGTGCCAGCAGTGAAGCGCCCCTAGCGGGGGGTTCATACGAGCAGTACTTC
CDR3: CASSEAPLAGGSYEQYF

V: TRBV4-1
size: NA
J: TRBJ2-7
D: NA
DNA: TGCGCCAGCAGCCAAGACCCACCCGGCGGACACCTCTCCTACGAGCAGTACTTC
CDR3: CASSQDPPGGHLSYEQYF

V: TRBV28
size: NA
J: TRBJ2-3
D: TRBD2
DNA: TGTGCCAGCAGTTCGGGACTAGCGGGGCCTTCGGATACGCAGTATTTT
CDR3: CASSSGLAGPSDTQYF

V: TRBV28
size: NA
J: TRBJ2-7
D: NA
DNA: TGTGCCAGCGGTGACAGGCGTCGAAGGGAGGAGCAGTACTTC
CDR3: CASGDRRRREEQYF

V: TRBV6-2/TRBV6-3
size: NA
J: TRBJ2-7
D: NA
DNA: TGTGCCAGCAGTTACATGGGGTACGAGCAGTACTTC
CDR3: CASSYMGYEQYF

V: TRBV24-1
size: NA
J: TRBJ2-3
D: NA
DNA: TGTGCCACCAGTGATCGGTCAGGATTCACAGATACGCAGTATTTT
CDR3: CATSDRSGFTDTQYF

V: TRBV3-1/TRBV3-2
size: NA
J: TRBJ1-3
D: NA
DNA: TGTGCCAGCAGCCAAGCCCTGTTGGACAGAAGCGGAAACACCATATATTTT
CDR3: CASSQALLDRSGNTIYF

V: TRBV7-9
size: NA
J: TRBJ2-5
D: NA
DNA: TGTGCCTCCAGTCCGGCGGAGCGTGATAAGACCCAGTACTTC
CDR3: CASSPAERDKTQYF

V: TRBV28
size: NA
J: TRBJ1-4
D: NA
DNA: TGTGCCAGCACCAAACAGGGAAATAATGAAAAACTGTTTTTT
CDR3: CASTKQGNNEKLFF

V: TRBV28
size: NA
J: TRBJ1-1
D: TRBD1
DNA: TGTGCCAGCAGTTTAGGGACAGGGAGGACTTTCTTT
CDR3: CASSLGTGRTFF

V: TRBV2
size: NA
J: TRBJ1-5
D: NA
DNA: TGTGCCAGCAGTGAAGCCGGCTCTCGGGATCAGCCCCAGCATTTT
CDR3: CASSEAGSRDQPQHF

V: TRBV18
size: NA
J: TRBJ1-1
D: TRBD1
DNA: TGTGCCAGCTCAGACCGGGACAGGGGGCGCGGAGACGCTTTCTTT
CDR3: CASSDRDRGRGDAFF